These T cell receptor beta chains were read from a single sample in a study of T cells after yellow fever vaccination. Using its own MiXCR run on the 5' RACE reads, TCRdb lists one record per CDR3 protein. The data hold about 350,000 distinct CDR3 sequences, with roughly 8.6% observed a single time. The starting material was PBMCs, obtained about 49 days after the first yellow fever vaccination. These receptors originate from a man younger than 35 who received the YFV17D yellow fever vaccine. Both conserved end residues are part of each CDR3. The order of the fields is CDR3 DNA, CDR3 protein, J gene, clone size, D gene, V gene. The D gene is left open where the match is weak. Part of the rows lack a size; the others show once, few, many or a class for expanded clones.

TGCGCCAGCAGCCACCCCGGGGGGGATCAAGAGACCCAGTACTTC | CASSHPGGDQETQYF | TRBJ2-5 | few | TRBD2 | TRBV4-1
TGTGCCAGCAGTGGGATAACAGGGTCTAATGAAAAACTGTTTTTT | CASSGITGSNEKLFF | TRBJ1-4 | few | . | TRBV25-1
TGTGCCAGCAGTACGGGTGTCGGGGAGCTGTTTTTT | CASSTGVGELFF | TRBJ2-2 | . | . | TRBV12-3/TRBV12-4
TGTGCCAGCAGCTTAAATGCTGCCTCAGATACGCAGTATTTT | CASSLNAASDTQYF | TRBJ2-3 | . | . | TRBV7-3
TGTGCCAGCAGCTACAGGACTAGCGGGGTCACAGATACGCAGTATTTT | CASSYRTSGVTDTQYF | TRBJ2-3 | many | TRBD2 | TRBV7-9
TGTGCCAGCAGCTTAACGGTGGCGGAGGCTGAAGCTTTCTTT | CASSLTVAEAEAFF | TRBJ1-1 | . | . | TRBV7-3
TGCAGTGCTAGAGATGTAGAAGGGATCGATGGCTACACCTTC | CSARDVEGIDGYTF | TRBJ1-2 | . | . | TRBV20-1
TGCGCCAGGATTACAGGTCCAACTGTGGATACGCAGTATTTT | CARITGPTVDTQYF | TRBJ2-3 | . | . | TRBV5-1
TGTGCCAGCAGCCTAGCCCACAGCTCCTACGAGCAGTACTTC | CASSLAHSSYEQYF | TRBJ2-7 | many | . | TRBV7-2
TGTGCCAGCAGACCCAGGTCACCAGATACGCAGTATTTT | CASRPRSPDTQYF | TRBJ2-3 | . | . | TRBV27
TGTGCCAGCAGCACCCGGGTTGGCGTCTATAATTCACCCCTCCACTTT | CASSTRVGVYNSPLHF | TRBJ1-6 | few | . | TRBV5-8
TGTGCCATCGACGGGACTAGCGGTAATTACGAGCAGTACTTC | CAIDGTSGNYEQYF | TRBJ2-7 | few | TRBD2 | TRBV27
TGTGCCAGCAGCTTAGTAACTAGCGGGGGTTTTGAAGATACGCAGTATTTT | CASSLVTSGGFEDTQYF | TRBJ2-3 | . | TRBD2 | TRBV7-2
TGTGCCACCAGTGATGGGTCTCAGGATGAGCAGTTCTTC | CATSDGSQDEQFF | TRBJ2-1 | . | . | TRBV24-1
TGTGCCAGCAGCCCGCGAGTAGGGCGGACCGGGGAGCTGTTTTTT | CASSPRVGRTGELFF | TRBJ2-2 | many | . | TRBV7-8
TGCAGTGCGCGAGGACCGACAGTTGGCTCCTACAATGAGCAGTTCTTC | CSARGPTVGSYNEQFF | TRBJ2-1 | few | . | TRBV20-1
TGCAGCGTTGACGCTAGCGGGGGGGGGGTAATCGGGACAGATACGCAGTATTTT | CSVDASGGGVIGTDTQYF | TRBJ2-3 | few | TRBD2 | TRBV29-1
TGTGCCAGCAGCTCGATTACTCGGGACAGCGGACATGGTGTTCCTGGGGCCAACGTCCTGACTTTC | CASSSITRDSGHGVPGANVLTF | TRBJ2-6 | . | TRBD1 | TRBV7-1
TGTGCCAGCAGACCCGCCCGGACAGGGTATCATGAGCAGTTCTTC | CASRPARTGYHEQFF | TRBJ2-1 | many | TRBD1 | TRBV7-8
TGTGCCAGCAGCTTAGATCGTCAGGGGGCGACAGATACGCAGTATTTT | CASSLDRQGATDTQYF | TRBJ2-3 | few | TRBD1 | TRBV7-2
TGTGCCAGCAGCCCTGGACAGGGGGCTTTTTCACCACAGTTCTTC | CASSPGQGAFSPQFF | TRBJ2-1 | . | TRBD1 | TRBV7-3
TGTGCCATCAGCGGACTAGCGGGGGGTTACAATGAGCAGTTCTTC | CAISGLAGGYNEQFF | TRBJ2-1 | . | TRBD2 | TRBV10-3
TGCGCCAGCAGCCAAGGGGCGGGGGATAATTCACCCCTCCACTTT | CASSQGAGDNSPLHF | TRBJ1-6 | . | . | TRBV4-3
TGTGCCAGCTCACAAGGACACCAGAATGAAAAACTGTTTTTT | CASSQGHQNEKLFF | TRBJ1-4 | few | . | TRBV18
TGCGCCAGCAGCACGCAGGGTGCAACTAATGAAAAACTGTTTTTT | CASSTQGATNEKLFF | TRBJ1-4 | few | . | TRBV5-1
TGTGCCAGCAGTTATAGGGCACCCGGGACCGGGGAGCTGTTTTTT | CASSYRAPGTGELFF | TRBJ2-2 | once | . | TRBV12-3/TRBV12-4
TGCAGCGTTGTGGGGCTTTCTAGCTATGGCTACACCTTC | CSVVGLSSYGYTF | TRBJ1-2 | . | . | TRBV29-1
TGCGCCAGCAGTGAGCCCCACCCCTCGACAGGGCTAATGGCTCAGCCCCAGCATTTT | CASSEPHPSTGLMAQPQHF | TRBJ1-5 | . | TRBD1 | TRBV10-1
TGCAGTGCCGGACTCAGGGAGACCCAGTACTTC | CSAGLRETQYF | TRBJ2-5 | . | . | TRBV20-1